This T cell receptor (beta chain) was documented in a study of cytomegalovirus exposure and HLA in healthy donors. V was shortened by 6 bases and J by 4 bases, with 19 bases between the two germline ends. Looked up from germline, CDR1 is SGHRS and CDR2 is YFSETQ. The CDR3 loop spans 15 amino acids. Both 60 Vbeta primers and 13 Jbeta primers went into the PCR. Measured with immunoSEQ multiplex PCR; TCRdb has only the in-frame clones, and not every one. Its clone listing holds 130,000 or so clones. Among the donors, all were healthy bone marrow donors. The sequenced material came from PBMCs. The chain carries TRBV5-1 and TRBJ1-2; D unclear. This receptor was taken from a woman aged 60-75 years in good health and CMV-seronegative. For the CDR3, the DNA is TGCGCCAGCACCCCTGGTACGAAGGAGTTCTATGGCTACACCTTC. Amino acids: CASTPGTKEFYGYTF.